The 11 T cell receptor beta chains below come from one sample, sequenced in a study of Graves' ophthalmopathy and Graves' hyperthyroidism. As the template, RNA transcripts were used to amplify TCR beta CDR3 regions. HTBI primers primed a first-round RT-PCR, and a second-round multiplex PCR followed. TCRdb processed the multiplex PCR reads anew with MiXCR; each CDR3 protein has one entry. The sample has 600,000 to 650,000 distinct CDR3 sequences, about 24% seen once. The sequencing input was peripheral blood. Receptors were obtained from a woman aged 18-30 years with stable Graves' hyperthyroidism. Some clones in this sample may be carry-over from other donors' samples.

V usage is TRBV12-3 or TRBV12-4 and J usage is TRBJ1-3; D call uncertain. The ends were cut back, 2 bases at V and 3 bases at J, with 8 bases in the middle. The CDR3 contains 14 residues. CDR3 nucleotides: TGTGCCAGCAGTTTAAAGGTCCGTGGAAACACCATATATTTT. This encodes CASSLKVRGNTIYF.

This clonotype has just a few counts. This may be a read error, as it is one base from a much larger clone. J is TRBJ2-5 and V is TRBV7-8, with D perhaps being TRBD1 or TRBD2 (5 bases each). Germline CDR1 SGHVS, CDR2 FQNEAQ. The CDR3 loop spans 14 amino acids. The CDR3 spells CASSLGGSKGTKYF. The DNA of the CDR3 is TGTGCCAGCAGCTTAGGGGGTAGCAAAGGGACCAAGTACTTC. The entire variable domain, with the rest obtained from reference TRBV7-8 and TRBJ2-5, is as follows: GAGVSQSPRYKVAKRGQDVALRCDPISGHVSLFWYQQALGQGPEFLTYFQNEAQLDKSGLPSDRFFAERPEGSVSTLKIQRTQQEDSAVYLCASSLGGSKGTKYFGPGTRLLVL.

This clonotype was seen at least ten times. CDR3 DNA sequence: TGCAGTGCTAGAGAGGGCCGGGAGTGGGTTGATCAAGAGACCCAGTACTTC. This gives the protein CSAREGREWVDQETQYF. The chain recombines TRBV20-1 with TRBJ2-5, with D possibly matching TRBD2 (6 bases). The CDR3 is 17 residues long. Germline CDR1 reads DFQATT; CDR2 reads SNEGSKA (reference sequence). V shed 0 bases and J shed 2 bases, with 19 bases lying between them.

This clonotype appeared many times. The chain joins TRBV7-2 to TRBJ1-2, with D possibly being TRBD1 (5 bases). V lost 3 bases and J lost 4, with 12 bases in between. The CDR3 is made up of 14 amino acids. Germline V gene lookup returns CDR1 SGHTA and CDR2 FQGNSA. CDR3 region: CASSFWRGGYGYTF. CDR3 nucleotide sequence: TGTGCCAGCAGCTTTTGGAGGGGTGGCTATGGCTACACCTTC. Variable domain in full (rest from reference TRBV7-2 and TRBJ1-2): GAGVSQSPSNKVTEKGKDVELRCDPISGHTALYWYRQSLGQGLEFLIYFQGNSAPDKSGLPSDRFSAERTGGSVSTLTIQRTQQEDSAVYLCASSFWRGGYGYTFGSGTRLTVV.

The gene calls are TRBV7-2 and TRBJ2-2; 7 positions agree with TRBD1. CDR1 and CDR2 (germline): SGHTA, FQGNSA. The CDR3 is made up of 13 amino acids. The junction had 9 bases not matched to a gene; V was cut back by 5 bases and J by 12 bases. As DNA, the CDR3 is TGTGCCAGCAGCCCGGGACAGTCGGGGAAGCTGTTTTTT. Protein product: CASSPGQSGKLFF.

The CDR3 nucleotides read TGCAGCGTTGTTAACGGGCCAACCTATGGCTACACCTTC. It is translated as CSVVNGPTYGYTF. The rearrangement links TRBV29-1 to TRBJ1-2; D is unresolved. This CDR3 has 13 residues. The germline gives CDR1 SQVTM, CDR2 ANQGSEA. V was clipped by 4 bases and J by 4 bases, with 13 bases between them.

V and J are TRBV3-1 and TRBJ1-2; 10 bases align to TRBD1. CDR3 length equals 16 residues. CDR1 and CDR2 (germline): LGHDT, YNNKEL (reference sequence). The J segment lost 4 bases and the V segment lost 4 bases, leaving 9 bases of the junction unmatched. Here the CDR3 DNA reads TGTGCCAGCAGCCCCTTCAGAGGACAGGGGGGCTATGGCTACACCTTC. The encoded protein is CASSPFRGQGGYGYTF.

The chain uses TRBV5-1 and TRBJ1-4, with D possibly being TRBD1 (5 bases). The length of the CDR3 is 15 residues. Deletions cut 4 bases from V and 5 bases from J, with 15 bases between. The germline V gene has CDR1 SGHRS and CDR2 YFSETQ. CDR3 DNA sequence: TGCGCCAGCAGCCGGGACGTGGGGGTAAATGAAAAACTGTTTTTT. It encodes CASSRDVGVNEKLFF.

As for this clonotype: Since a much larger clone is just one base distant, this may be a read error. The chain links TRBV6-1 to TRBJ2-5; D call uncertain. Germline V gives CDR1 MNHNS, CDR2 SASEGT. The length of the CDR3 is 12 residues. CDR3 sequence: CATSDSRETQYF. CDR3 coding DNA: TGTGCCACCAGTGATTCCAGGGAGACCCAGTACTTC.

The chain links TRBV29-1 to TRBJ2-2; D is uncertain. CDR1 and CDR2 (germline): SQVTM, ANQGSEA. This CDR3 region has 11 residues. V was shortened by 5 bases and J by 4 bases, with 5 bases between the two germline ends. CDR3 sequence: CSVRVTGELFF. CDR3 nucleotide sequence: TGCAGCGTTCGGGTCACCGGGGAGCTGTTTTTT.

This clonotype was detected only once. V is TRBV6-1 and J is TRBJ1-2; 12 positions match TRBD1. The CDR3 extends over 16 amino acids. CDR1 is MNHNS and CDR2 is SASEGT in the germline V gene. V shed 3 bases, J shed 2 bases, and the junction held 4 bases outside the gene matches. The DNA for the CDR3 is TGTGCCAGCAGTGACCGGGACAGGGGGCGAAACTATGGCTACACCTTC. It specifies CASSDRDRGRNYGYTF.